The 16 T cell receptor beta chains in this list originate from one sample, sequenced in a study of blood T cell repertoires in COVID-19. The data were produced by immunoSEQ multiplex PCR, yet TCRdb's version contains in-frame clones alone and is incomplete. Among approximately 64,000 clones listed, nearly 90% were seen once. Source material: peripheral blood. Receptors were obtained from a man between 65 and 79 years old with acute or convalescent COVID-19.

This chain uses TRBV18 with TRBJ2-7; TRBD1 matches 7 bases. CDR1 KGHSH and CDR2 LQKENI come from the germline V gene. The CDR3 length is 14 residues. Unmatched junction bases numbered 7, after V lost 6 bases and J lost 2 bases. The CDR3 region is CASSRDRSTYEQYF. The CDR3 nucleotides are TGTGCCAGCTCTCGGGACAGAAGCACCTACGAGCAGTACTTC.

This clone was counted between two and nine times. This chain connects TRBV2 to TRBJ1-1; TRBD1 matches 7 bases. The CDR3 covers 16 residues. The trim removed 6 bases at V and 7 bases at J, leaving 17 bases unmatched. The germline gives CDR1 SNHLY, CDR2 FYNNEI. The CDR3 coding sequence is TGTGCCAGCAGGGAGACAGGGATTATCTTTGTGGTTGAAGCTTTCTTT. This gives the protein CASRETGIIFVVEAFF.

The chain combines TRBV18 with TRBJ2-7; 7 bases fit TRBD1. Germline CDR1 KGHSH, CDR2 LQKENI. CDR3 length: 13 amino acids. V gave up 3 bases and J gave up 3 bases; unmatched junction bases: 2. The CDR3 spells CASSPGTVYEQYF. CDR3 DNA sequence: TGTGCCAGCTCACCCGGGACAGTCTACGAGCAGTACTTC.

The rearrangement joins TRBV30 to TRBJ1-6; D remains ambiguous. CDR1 and CDR2 (germline): GTSNPN, SVGIG (reference sequence). CDR3 length: 13 amino acids. The V end was cut by 1 base, the J end by 7 bases, with 8 bases between. The CDR3 DNA follows: TGTGCCTGGAGTGGGGGAGTAAATTCACCCCTCCACTTT. This codes for CAWSGGVNSPLHF.

The chain links TRBV6-7 to TRBJ2-7; no definite D call. TRBV6-7 is classed as an ORF, of uncertain function. The CDR3 runs 15 residues. V was trimmed by 1 base and J by 4 bases, leaving 14 bases between them. This CDR3 reads CASSYFPVLSYEQYF. CDR3 DNA sequence: TGTGCCAGCAGTTACTTTCCAGTTTTAAGTTACGAGCAGTACTTC.

V and J are TRBV25-1 and TRBJ2-1, with 7 bases lining up with TRBD2. CDR1 and CDR2 from the germline V gene are MGHDK and SYGVNS. V lost 7 bases, J lost 5 bases, and 2 bases stayed unmatched. This CDR3 spans 12 amino acids. This chain's CDR3 is CASIGRDNEQFF. CDR3 DNA: TGTGCCAGCATAGGGAGGGACAATGAGCAGTTCTTC. The full variable domain, with the rest looked up from reference TRBV25-1 and TRBJ2-1, is EADIYQTPRYLVIGTGKKITLECSQTMGHDKMYWYQQDPGMELHLIHYSYGVNSTEKGDLSSESTVSRIRTEHFPLTLESARPSHTSQYLCASIGRDNEQFFGPGTRLTVL.

This chain links TRBV5-4 with TRBJ2-1; a possible D gene is TRBD1 (5 bases). The CDR3 contains 13 residues. CDR1 and CDR2 from the germline V gene are SGHNT and YYREEE (reference sequence). V was pared by 4 bases and J by 10 bases, with 15 bases between. The CDR3 here is CASSRAWTSEQFF. DNA of the CDR3: TGTGCCAGCAGCCGGGCCTGGACATCAGAGCAGTTCTTC.

The chain is built from TRBV5-4 and TRBJ2-1, with D tentatively TRBD2 (6 bases). Trimming removed 0 bases from V and 2 bases from J, with 18 bases in between. Germline values: CDR1 SGHNT, CDR2 YYREEE (reference sequence). The length of the CDR3 is 18 residues. The CDR3 DNA reads TGTGCCAGCAGCTTGGGGGCGACTAGTGTGGGCACCTACAATGAGCAGTTCTTC. This gives the protein CASSLGATSVGTYNEQFF.

This sequence joins TRBV7-6 and TRBJ2-5, with 14 bases that match TRBD2. Per germline, CDR1 SGHVS and CDR2 FNYEAQ. V lost 5 bases, J lost 2 bases, and 13 bases stayed unmatched. This CDR3 is built from 19 residues. The CDR3 DNA follows: TGTGCCAGCAGCCTAGGACTAGCGGGGGGCAAAGGGGTACAAGAGACCCAGTACTTC. This gives the protein CASSLGLAGGKGVQETQYF.

This clone was observed once. V usage is TRBV11-2 and J usage is TRBJ1-1, with a possible D match to TRBD1 (5 bases). The V and J ends lost 7 bases and 4 bases respectively, with 10 bases between them. This CDR3 has 12 amino acids. CDR1 is SGHAT and CDR2 is FQNNGV in the germline V gene. CDR3 protein: CASTPGGTEAFF. The DNA of the CDR3 is TGTGCCAGCACCCCCGGGGGCACTGAAGCTTTCTTT. The full variable domain, its missing parts supplied by reference TRBV11-2 and TRBJ1-1, is EAGVAQSPRYKIIEKRQSVAFWCNPISGHATLYWYQQILGQGPKLLIQFQNNGVVDDSQLPKDRFSAERLKGVDSTLKIQPAKLEDSAVYLCASTPGGTEAFFGQGTRLTVV.

Here the CDR3 DNA reads TGTGCCATCAGTGAGGCTAGCGGGGGGCTAAGGGAGGAGCAGTTCTTC. Translation gives CAISEASGGLREEQFF. The rearrangement links TRBV10-3 to TRBJ2-1; 11 bases match TRBD2. From germline, CDR1 is ENHRY and CDR2 SYGVKD. V was clipped by 2 bases and J by 10 bases; unmatched bases: 10. The CDR3 sequence is 16 residues long.

This chain links TRBV24-1 with TRBJ1-1; no clear D gene. The CDR3 is made up of 13 amino acids. Trimming cost V 4 bases and J 0 bases, with 5 bases left between them. Germline V gene lookup returns CDR1 KGHDR and CDR2 SFDVKD. The CDR3 DNA reads TGTGCCACCAGTGACCCAATGAACACTGAAGCTTTCTTT. This sequence encodes CATSDPMNTEAFF.

This clone has a single count. The chain is built from TRBV7-9 and TRBJ1-1; no clear D gene. There are 16 residues in the CDR3. Trimming took off 5 bases at V and 1 base at J, with 17 bases between the two ends. CDR1 is SEHNR and CDR2 is FQNEAQ in the germline V gene (reference sequence). The CDR3 here is CASSPRSAAGNTEAFF. CDR3 DNA: TGTGCCAGCAGCCCCAGATCGGCGGCGGGGAACACTGAAGCTTTCTTT.

V usage is TRBV7-9 and J usage is TRBJ1-6, with a weak D call TRBD1 (5 bases). V shed 0 bases and J shed 7 bases, with 10 bases lying between them. The CDR3 is 15 residues long. Germline assignment: CDR1 SEHNR and CDR2 FQNEAQ (reference sequence). The CDR3 sequence: CASSLALGGNSPLHF. The CDR3 bases are TGTGCCAGCAGCTTAGCTCTTGGGGGGAATTCACCCCTCCACTTT.

This sequence joins TRBV6-5 and TRBJ1-1; a possible D gene is TRBD1 (6 bases). V was cut by 6 bases and J by 5 bases, with 19 bases left in between. The CDR3 has 15 residues. Looked up from germline, CDR1 is MNHEY and CDR2 is SVGAGI. The chain's CDR3 is CASRPPGTPQTEAFF. In DNA, the CDR3 is TGTGCCAGCAGACCCCCCGGGACACCCCAAACTGAAGCTTTCTTT.

The gene calls are TRBV7-9 and TRBJ1-5; no clear D. The V and J ends lost 2 bases and 4 bases respectively, with 6 bases between them. This CDR3 region has 13 residues. In germline, CDR1 is SEHNR, CDR2 FQNEAQ (reference sequence). Here the CDR3 DNA reads TGTGCCAGCAGCTTATCCTCTAATCAGCCCCAGCATTTT. Translation gives CASSLSSNQPQHF.